This T cell receptor beta chain was retrieved from a study of beta chain features in type 1 diabetes. Study-wide points: Because the template was cDNA, high-expressing cells might be over-represented. Researchers report that Type 1 diabetes patients had moderately but significantly shorter TCRB CDR3s across all four CD4+ subsets.

Germline V lookup: CDR1 SGHTA, CDR2 FQGNSA. The V end was cut by 0 bases, the J end by 0 bases, with 8 bases between. There are 16 residues in the CDR3. About this clone itself: Its target is not known.

Isolated RNA was reverse transcribed in full, so expressed TCRB transcripts were sequenced. Repertoires were generated with immunoSEQ multiplex PCR, while TCRdb's copy carries only in-frame clones and drops some. The profile shows around 650,000 clones, about an eighth of them singletons. This sequence originates from a man aged 25 to 40 with type 1 diabetes. The sample taken for sequencing was naive CD4+ T cells from blood. The chain joins TRBV7-2 to TRBJ2-2; unclear D gene. DNA for the CDR3: TGTGCCAGCAGCTTAGCAGGCAGCACGAACACCGGGGAGCTGTTTTTT. Its translation is CASSLAGSTNTGELFF.